Listed here is a single T cell receptor (beta chain). The entry originates in a study of patients and donors after allogeneic stem cell transplantation. V lost 4 bases to trimming and J lost 2 bases, with 12 bases between them. The CDR3 extends over 14 amino acids. The germline V gene encodes CDR1 LGHDT and CDR2 YNNKEL (reference sequence). MiXCR, applied by TCRdb to the RT-PCR reads, yields one record per CDR3 protein. The sample lists more than 850,000 distinct CDR3 sequences; 18% were seen once. The origin of this receptor is a human donor who was either an allogeneic HSCT recipient or a stem cell or donor lymphocyte infusion donor (not recorded which). It is not recorded whose cells these are; they may come from a transplant donor. The sequenced material came from blood, either unsorted or a sorted T cell fraction (not recorded which). V is TRBV3-1 and J is TRBJ2-7, with D unclear. For the CDR3, the DNA is TGTGCCAGCAGCCCCGAGGCAGCGACCTACGAGCAGTACTTC. This encodes CASSPEAATYEQYF.